A selection of T cell receptor beta chains follows, all from one sample in a study of blood T cell repertoires in COVID-19. Sequenced by immunoSEQ multiplex PCR; TCRdb stores in-frame clones only, minus some. The profile shows over 150,000 clones, approximately 80% of them singletons. The sample comprised peripheral blood. The receptors were sampled from a middle-aged woman with COVID-19, enrolled during active disease. Each CDR3 is given with its conserved first and last residue. A D gene is named only where the DNA matches it firmly. Rows give clone size only sometimes, using once, few, many, or a class for an expanded clone.

TRBV3-1/TRBV3-2,TRBJ2-7,-,-,TGTGCCAGCAGCCAAGAGGCGGGGACCTACGAGCAGTACTTC,CASSQEAGTYEQYF
TRBV3-1/TRBV3-2,TRBJ2-2,-,-,TGTGCCAGCAGCCAAGCACAGACCACCGGGGAGCTGTTTTTT,CASSQAQTTGELFF
TRBV4-2,TRBJ2-3,-,TRBD1,TGTGCCAGCAGCCAAGATTTTGGGACAGGGCCAGATACGCAGTATTTT,CASSQDFGTGPDTQYF
TRBV7-9,TRBJ1-4,-,TRBD1,TGTGCCAGCAGCCCGCGGACAGGCGGGAAACTGTTTTTT,CASSPRTGGKLFF
TRBV18,TRBJ2-3,-,TRBD2,TGTGCCAGCTCACCACCGCTAGCGGGCACAGATACGCAGTATTTT,CASSPPLAGTDTQYF
TRBV12-5,TRBJ1-5,once,TRBD1,TGTGCTAGTGGTTTAAAACCCCGACAGGGAGTTCAGCCCCAGCATTTT,CASGLKPRQGVQPQHF
TRBV5-4,TRBJ2-2,-,-,TGTGCCAGCAGCTTAGGACAGAGGGACACCGGGGAGCTGTTTTTT,CASSLGQRDTGELFF
TRBV19,TRBJ1-6,-,TRBD1,TGTGCCAGTAGCAATAGGGGACAGGGAGAATCACCCCTCCACTTT,CASSNRGQGESPLHF
TRBV19,TRBJ2-1,-,TRBD2,TGTGCCAGTAGTGCACTAGCGGGAGGGACCCAGGAGCAGTTCTTC,CASSALAGGTQEQFF
TRBV5-1,TRBJ1-3,-,-,TGCGCCAGCAGCTTGCAGGGGAACTCTGGAAACACCATATATTTT,CASSLQGNSGNTIYF
TRBV6-4,TRBJ2-3,-,-,TGTGCCAGCAGCCCCTTGGAAGAGGGCACAGATACGCAGTATTTT,CASSPLEEGTDTQYF
TRBV28,TRBJ2-7,-,TRBD2,TGTGCCAGCAGCCCGGGACTAGCGAGGTACGAGCAGTACTTC,CASSPGLARYEQYF
TRBV27,TRBJ1-6,-,-,TGTGCCAGCAGTTTATCCCGGGACATTAGCCTGTATATCTCTGATCCCCTCCACTTT,CASSLSRDISLYISDPLHF
TRBV7-9,TRBJ2-7,-,-,TGTGCCGAGGTCGGGGAGATCCTCTACGAGCAGTACTTC,CAEVGEILYEQYF
TRBV27,TRBJ1-1,-,-,TGTGCCAGCAGTTCAGGGCAAACTGAAGCTTTCTTT,CASSSGQTEAFF
TRBV7-9,TRBJ2-4,-,-,TGTGCCAGCAGCCCGGGGGTAGCCAAAAACATTCAGTACTTC,CASSPGVAKNIQYF
TRBV6-1,TRBJ1-1,-,-,TGTGCCAGCAGTGAACCCACGAAATGGCCCGACACTGAAGCTTTCTTT,CASSEPTKWPDTEAFF
TRBV28,TRBJ1-2,-,TRBD1,TGTGCCAGCAGTCCTCACGTGACAGGGTTCGGAGGCTACACCTTC,CASSPHVTGFGGYTF
TRBV6-5,TRBJ1-1,-,-,TGTGCCAGCAGCAGAAGCGCCACGTACACTGAAGCTTTCTTT,CASSRSATYTEAFF
TRBV2,TRBJ2-7,many,TRBD1,TGTGCCAGCAGCCTGGGACAGGGCTTCGAGCAGTACTTC,CASSLGQGFEQYF
TRBV19,TRBJ2-1,-,TRBD2,TGTGCCAGCAAAAAGCCGGGACTAGCGGATTACAATGAGCAGTTCTTC,CASKKPGLADYNEQFF
TRBV19,TRBJ1-4,-,-,TGTGCCACTAAGGGGGACGCAACTAATGAAAAACTGTTTTTT,CATKGDATNEKLFF
TRBV4-1,TRBJ2-2,-,TRBD1,TGCGCCAGCAGCCAAGACCGACAGGGGACCGGGGAGCTGTTTTTT,CASSQDRQGTGELFF
TRBV28,TRBJ1-2,-,-,TGTGCCAGTTGGGTGGCAGGGGCTAACTATGGCTACACCTTC,CASWVAGANYGYTF
TRBV24-1,TRBJ1-2,-,TRBD1,TGTGCCACCAGTGATTTTGGACAGGGATACTATGGCTACACCTTC,CATSDFGQGYYGYTF
TRBV21-1,TRBJ2-1,-,-,TGTGCCAGCAGCAAAACCCGGAATTCGCCGGGACAGCCTAACAATGAGCAGTTCTTC,CASSKTRNSPGQPNNEQFF
TRBV5-1,TRBJ1-6,-,-,TGCGCCAGCAGATCGAGGACAGAGAGCTCCTATAATTCACCCCTCCACTTT,CASRSRTESSYNSPLHF
TRBV19,TRBJ1-6,-,-,TGTGCCAGCGAAGGTTCCAGAGGTAATTCACCCCTCCACTTT,CASEGSRGNSPLHF
TRBV28,TRBJ1-6,few,-,TGTGCCAGCAGTTCCGGGAATTCACCCCTCCACTTT,CASSSGNSPLHF
TRBV9,TRBJ2-4,-,TRBD2,TGTGCCAGCAGCGTCAGGGACTACCCGGGGCGGAACATTCAGTACTTC,CASSVRDYPGRNIQYF
TRBV4-1,TRBJ2-7,many,-,TGCGCCAGCAGCCACTTAACCGGGACTGCCTCCTACGAGCAGTACTTC,CASSHLTGTASYEQYF
TRBV10-3,TRBJ1-2,-,-,TGTGCCATCAGTCGGAACGGGGGGGCGCAGGATGGCTACACCTTC,CAISRNGGAQDGYTF
TRBV19,TRBJ1-3,once,-,TGTGCCAGTAGTATAACCGGCTCTGGAAACACCATATATTTT,CASSITGSGNTIYF
TRBV10-3,TRBJ1-1,-,TRBD1,TGTGCCATCACGAAACAGGGGGCAGACACTGAAGCTTTCTTT,CAITKQGADTEAFF
TRBV6-6,TRBJ1-2,few,-,TGTGCCAGCAGTCCACCGGAGTACGGCTACACCTTC,CASSPPEYGYTF
TRBV6-5,TRBJ1-2,-,-,TGTGCCAGCAGCTCACAGGGAGGGGTTGATGGCTACACCTTC,CASSSQGGVDGYTF
TRBV2,TRBJ2-7,-,TRBD1,TGTGCCAGCAGTGCTGGGACAGGGACCCACGAGCAGTACTTC,CASSAGTGTHEQYF
TRBV24-1,TRBJ2-3,-,TRBD1,TGTGCCACCAGTGACCCCCGGGACAGGGTCGGCACAGATACGCAGTATTTT,CATSDPRDRVGTDTQYF
TRBV11-2,TRBJ2-7,-,-,TGTGCCAGCAGCTTAGGCGTCAGGCCCTACGAGCAGTACTTC,CASSLGVRPYEQYF
TRBV6-4,TRBJ2-2,-,-,TGTGCCAGCAGTGAGGTAGCGGACACCGGGGAGCTGTTTTTT,CASSEVADTGELFF
TRBV5-6,TRBJ1-1,-,TRBD1,TGTGCCAGCAGCTCCTCCGGCGGGACAGCTAACACTGAAGCTTTCTTT,CASSSSGGTANTEAFF
TRBV19,TRBJ1-1,-,TRBD1,TGTGCCAGTAGTATTCATATCCAGGGGGCTGAAGCTTTCTTT,CASSIHIQGAEAFF
TRBV2,TRBJ1-5,-,-,TGTGCCAGCACAGGGGACAATCAGCCCCAGCATTTT,CASTGDNQPQHF
TRBV29-1,TRBJ2-1,-,TRBD1,TGCAGCGTGAGTCCCGGGACAGGGATTGAGCAGTTCTTC,CSVSPGTGIEQFF
TRBV6-5,TRBJ1-1,once,-,TGTGCCAGCAGTTACAGGGGTGGGACTGAAGCTTTCTTT,CASSYRGGTEAFF
TRBV7-2,TRBJ2-7,once,-,TGTGCCAGCAGCTCCCAGGGACTTGGCTACGAGCAGTACTTC,CASSSQGLGYEQYF
TRBV6-5,TRBJ2-5,-,TRBD1,TGTGCCAGCAGTCTGGGACAGGGGGGTGAGACCCAGTACTTC,CASSLGQGGETQYF
TRBV6-5,TRBJ2-2,-,TRBD1,TGTGCCAGCAGTTTCCAGGGGGCAAACACCGGGGAGCTGTTTTTT,CASSFQGANTGELFF
TRBV6-6,TRBJ2-7,-,-,TGTGCCAGCAGACCGCAACAGGGTATGGGCTCCTACGAGCAGTACTTC,CASRPQQGMGSYEQYF
TRBV29-1,TRBJ2-1,-,-,TGCAGCGTTGTAGGGGCCAGCTCCTACAATGAGCAGTTCTTC,CSVVGASSYNEQFF
TRBV2,TRBJ2-7,-,-,TGTGCCAGCAGTGACCCGGCCTACGAGCAGTACTTC,CASSDPAYEQYF
TRBV9,TRBJ1-1,few,TRBD1,TGTGCCAGCAGCGGAGGGACAGGGCTTACAGCTTTCTTT,CASSGGTGLTAFF
TRBV9,TRBJ2-7,-,TRBD1,TGTGCCAGCAGCGTAGGATTTATGGGGACAGTGACTATCGAGCAGTACTTC,CASSVGFMGTVTIEQYF
TRBV28,TRBJ1-1,once,-,TGTGCCAGCAGCCAAGGGGGTCTGAACACTGAAGCTTTCTTT,CASSQGGLNTEAFF
TRBV10-1,TRBJ2-1,-,TRBD2,TGCGCCAGCACCGGACTAGAGTCCAATGAGCAGTTCTTC,CASTGLESNEQFF